This entry lists 6 T cell receptor beta chains sequenced from one sample in a study of monozygotic twins with inflammatory bowel disease. TCRdb derives one entry per CDR3 protein from the 5' RACE reads, leaving out DNA. The sample holds about 380,000 distinct CDR3 sequences. The sample taken for sequencing was blood. These receptors came from a human donor with ulcerative colitis or Crohn's disease, or a healthy co-twin of an affected twin (not recorded which).

This chain connects TRBV20-1 to TRBJ1-2. The CDR3 covers 16 residues. Germline CDR1 and CDR2: DFQATT and SNEGSKA (reference sequence). The CDR3 reads CSARDKELGDNYGYTF.

The chain links TRBV4-1 to TRBJ2-1; TCRdb names TRBD1, which stays unverified in the absence of DNA. This CDR3 region has 17 residues. The germline CDR1 and CDR2 sequences are MGHRA and YSYEKL. The CDR3 loop is CASSQAAGPLSYNEQFF.

The chain uses TRBV9 and TRBJ2-1; with no DNA, the TCRdb D assignment of TRBD1 cannot be verified. The CDR3 covers 16 residues. CDR1 is SGDLS and CDR2 is YYNGEE in the germline V gene. The CDR3 protein is CASSVAGREGGNEQFF.

The chain joins TRBV6-4 to TRBJ2-1; the D call of TRBD2 rests on TCRdb alone, since no DNA is present to check it. From germline, CDR1 is MRHNA and CDR2 SNTAGT. The CDR3 is 14 residues long. This CDR3 reads CASRRLAGYNEQFF.

The chain links TRBV7-6 to TRBJ2-3; TCRdb gives TRBD1 as the D gene, but with no DNA this cannot be confirmed. CDR1 SGHVS and CDR2 FNYEAQ come from the germline V gene. CDR3 length: 15 amino acids. The CDR3 reads CASRPEGGVTDTQYF.

This chain uses TRBV5-1 with TRBJ2-1; the D gene TCRdb calls, TRBD1, cannot be checked with no DNA. CDR1 and CDR2 from the germline V gene are SGHRS and YFSETQ. The CDR3 spans 16 residues. The CDR3: CASSLVGTGGGNEQFF.